Shown below are 9 T cell receptor beta chains from a single sample sequenced in a study of cytotoxic CD8 clonotypes in ibrutinib-treated CLL. The assay was immunoSEQ multiplex PCR, and TCRdb's table has in-frame clones only and misses some. The profile shows 12,000 to 15,000 clones, around half of them singletons. The input for sequencing was PBMCs, taken at an approximately 26-month disease-progression time point, from a patient treated with ibrutinib. The receptors stem from a human donor with chronic lymphocytic leukemia.

The genes are TRBV29-1 and TRBJ2-3; possibly TRBD1 or TRBD2 for D (5 bases each). Germline V gene lookup returns CDR1 SQVTM and CDR2 ANQGSEA. The CDR3 has 14 amino acids. Trimming removed 0 bases from V and 7 bases from J, with 14 bases in between. The CDR3 sequence: CSVEDPPGGNTQYF. As DNA, the CDR3 is TGCAGCGTTGAAGATCCCCCTGGGGGAAATACGCAGTATTTT.

The rearrangement joins TRBV27 to TRBJ1-1; D unresolved. CDR1 and CDR2 from the germline V gene are MNHEY and SMNVEV (reference sequence). Trimming removed 5 bases from V and 6 bases from J, with 16 bases in between. The CDR3 is 14 residues long. In DNA form, the CDR3 reads TGTGCCAGCAGTGAGACCTCGTTGGTACCTGAAGCTTTCTTT. It translates to CASSETSLVPEAFF.

This sequence joins TRBV2 and TRBJ2-3, with a weak D call TRBD1 (5 bases). The CDR3 contains 13 residues. The germline V and J ends were trimmed by 7 bases and 2 bases, with 10 bases remaining between them. In germline, CDR1 is SNHLY, CDR2 FYNNEI. CDR3 coding DNA: TGTGCCAGCATTGACAGATACACAGATACGCAGTATTTT. Its translation is CASIDRYTDTQYF.

This clone has just a few counts. The rearrangement joins TRBV2 to TRBJ1-4; 10 bases align to TRBD1. CDR1 is SNHLY, CDR2 FYNNEI, per germline. V gave up 8 bases and J gave up 8 bases; unmatched junction bases: 5. This CDR3 is 13 amino acids long. CDR3 sequence (DNA): TGTGCCAGCTCGACAGGGGGCAGAGAAAAACTGTTTTTT. Its translation: CASSTGGREKLFF.

The genes are TRBV7-6 and TRBJ2-2, with TRBD1 matching 9 bases. V lost 1 base to trimming and J lost 3 bases; unmatched junction nucleotides: 9. The CDR3 spans 18 residues. Germline V gene sequence: CDR1 SGHVS, CDR2 FNYEAQ. The DNA of the CDR3 is TGTGCCAGCAGCTTAGAATCCCTAACAGGGGGCCACACCGGGGAGCTGTTTTTT. Protein: CASSLESLTGGHTGELFF.

V gene TRBV5-1 combines with J gene TRBJ2-7; tentative D call: TRBD1 (5 bases). V was shortened by 0 bases and J by 3 bases, with 10 bases between the two germline ends. Germline loops: CDR1 SGHRS, CDR2 YFSETQ. The CDR3 is 14 residues long. Here the CDR3 DNA reads TGCGCCAGCAGCTTGGTGCAGGGCGGCTACGAGCAGTACTTC. Translation: CASSLVQGGYEQYF.

The sample holds a few counts of this clone. This chain joins TRBV2 and TRBJ2-5; no definite D call. The V end was cut by 7 bases, the J end by 0 bases, with 6 bases between. CDR3 length: 12 amino acids. Germline V gives CDR1 SNHLY, CDR2 FYNNEI. CDR3 protein: CASTRYQETQYF. Written as DNA, the CDR3 is TGTGCCAGCACGAGGTACCAAGAGACCCAGTACTTC.

The chain links TRBV19 to TRBJ1-2; 8 nucleotides align to TRBD1. V shed 5 bases and J 4 bases; nucleotides not matched to a gene: 3. This CDR3 has 13 amino acids. Germline V gene data show CDR1 as LNHDA and CDR2 as SQIVND (reference sequence). The DNA of the CDR3 is TGTGCCAGTAGTCGACAGGGGCGCTATGGCTACACCTTC. Translating it yields CASSRQGRYGYTF.

For the CDR3, the DNA is TGTGCCAGCAGCTTAGAACAGGGGGCGAATGAGCAGTTCTTC. This translates into CASSLEQGANEQFF. The chain couples TRBV7-9 to TRBJ2-1, with TRBD1 identical over 9 bases. The CDR3 sequence is 14 residues long. Germline V gene data show CDR1 as SEHNR and CDR2 as FQNEAQ (reference sequence). With 1 base clipped from V and 7 bases from J, the junction kept 2 bases outside the gene matches.